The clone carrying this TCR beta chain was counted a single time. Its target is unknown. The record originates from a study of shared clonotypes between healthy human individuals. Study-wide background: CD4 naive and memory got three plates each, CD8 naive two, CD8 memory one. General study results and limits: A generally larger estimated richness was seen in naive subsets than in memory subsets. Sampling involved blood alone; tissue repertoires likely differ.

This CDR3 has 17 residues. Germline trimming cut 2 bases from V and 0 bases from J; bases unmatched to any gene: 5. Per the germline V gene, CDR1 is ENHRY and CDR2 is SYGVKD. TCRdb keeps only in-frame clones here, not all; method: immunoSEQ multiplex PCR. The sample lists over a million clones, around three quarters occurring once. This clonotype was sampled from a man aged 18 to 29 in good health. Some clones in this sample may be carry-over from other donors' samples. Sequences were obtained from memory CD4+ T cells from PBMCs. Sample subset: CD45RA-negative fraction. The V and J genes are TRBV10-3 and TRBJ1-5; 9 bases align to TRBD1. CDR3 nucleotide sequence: TGTGCCATCAGTGAGGACAGGGGGGACCCTAGCAATCAGCCCCAGCATTTT. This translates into CAISEDRGDPSNQPQHF.